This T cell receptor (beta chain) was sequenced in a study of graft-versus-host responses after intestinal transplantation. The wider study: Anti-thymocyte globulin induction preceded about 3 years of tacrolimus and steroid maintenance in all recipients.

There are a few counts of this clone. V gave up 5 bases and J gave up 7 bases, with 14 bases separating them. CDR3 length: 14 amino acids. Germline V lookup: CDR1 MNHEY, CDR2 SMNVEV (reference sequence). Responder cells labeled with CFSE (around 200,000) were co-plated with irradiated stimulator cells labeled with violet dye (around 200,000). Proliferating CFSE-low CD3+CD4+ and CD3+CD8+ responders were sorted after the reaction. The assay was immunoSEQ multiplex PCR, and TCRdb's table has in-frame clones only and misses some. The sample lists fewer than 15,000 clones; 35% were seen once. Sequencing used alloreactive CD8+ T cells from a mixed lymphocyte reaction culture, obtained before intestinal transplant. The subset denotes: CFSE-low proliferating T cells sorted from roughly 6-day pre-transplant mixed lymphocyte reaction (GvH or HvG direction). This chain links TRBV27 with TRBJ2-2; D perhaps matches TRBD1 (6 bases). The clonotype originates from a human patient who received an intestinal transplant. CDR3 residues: CASSVTGLGGELFF. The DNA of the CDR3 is TGTGCCAGCAGTGTTACAGGGTTGGGCGGGGAGCTGTTTTTT.